This T cell receptor beta chain was found in a study of PD-1 and CTLA-4 blockade in melanoma (dated by TCRdb to the early 2020s). About the investigation overall: The study compared how PD-1 blockade and CTLA-4 blockade affected the melanoma-reactive CD8 T cell response in patients with melanoma.

Libraries were constructed by the immunoSEQ multiplex PCR assay. The table was pulled from immuneACCESS by TCRdb, which kept in-frame rearrangements only. Such tables lose some clones; where checked, under half of the loss comes from unresolved V genes, and the rest has no known cause. Across this sample there are 20,000 or so clones, with approximately 88% seen only once. Less than 9% of the sample lies in the top ten. Including the terminal cysteine and phenylalanine, the CDR3 comprises 12 residues. The CDR3 DNA has 36 bases and is translated from base 1. The germline V gene (reference sequence) specifies PRHDT as CDR1 and FYEKMQ as CDR2. V is clipped by 4 bases and J by 7 bases, and the sequence between their germline boundaries is 10 bases long. As regards this clone: This receptor's antigen is unknown. Per-base qualities were not stored, and no clone one base away is much larger.

This TCR was recovered from a human donor with melanoma. The sequencing used CD8+ T cells from peripheral blood, collected before anti-PD-1 treatment. This receptor chain uses TRBV13 and TRBJ1-2; 5 matching bases give a weak D call of TRBD1. The nucleotides read TGTGCCAGCAGCTCCGGGACGGGTGGCTACACCTTC. Its translation is CASSSGTGGYTF.